This entry lists 5 T cell receptor beta chains sequenced from one sample in a study of blood T cell repertoires in COVID-19. Sequencing was performed with immunoSEQ multiplex PCR; in TCRdb, only in-frame clones are kept and a portion is missing. This sample has 120,000 to 150,000 clones, with 80% found just once. Sequenced: peripheral blood. The receptors come from a man aged 55-75 years with active or convalescent COVID-19.

The rearrangement joins TRBV5-6 to TRBJ1-1; D unresolved. Germline CDR1 SGHDT, CDR2 YYEEEE. The CDR3 runs to 15 residues. V shed 3 bases and J shed 0 bases, with 12 bases lying between them. This CDR3 is CASSYRPSMNTEAFF. For the CDR3, the DNA is TGTGCCAGCAGCTACCGCCCGAGCATGAACACTGAAGCTTTCTTT.

The V and J genes are TRBV2 and TRBJ2-1; D may be TRBD2 (5 bases). This CDR3 has 13 amino acids. Germline V CDR1 and CDR2: SNHLY, FYNNEI. V was clipped by 2 bases and J by 6 bases, with 8 bases between them. CDR3 residues: CASSETRTNEQFF. The CDR3, as DNA: TGTGCCAGCAGTGAAACTAGAACCAATGAGCAGTTCTTC.

The rearrangement uses TRBV4-1 and TRBJ2-5; 9 bases are shared with TRBD2. V shed 0 bases, J shed 5 bases, and the junction held 22 bases outside the gene matches. CDR1 is MGHRA and CDR2 is YSYEKL in the germline V gene. The CDR3 runs 21 residues. The CDR3 reads CASSQEDRSGSLVGREETQYF. CDR3 nucleotides: TGCGCCAGCAGCCAAGAGGATCGTAGCGGGAGTTTAGTAGGCAGAGAGGAGACCCAGTACTTC.

The genes are TRBV18 and TRBJ1-2, with 11 bases that match TRBD1. Germline V gives CDR1 KGHSH, CDR2 LQKENI. The CDR3 sequence is 15 residues long. With V trimmed by 4 bases and J by 4 bases, 5 bases remained unmatched. The CDR3 DNA reads as TGTGCCAGCTCACTTGGGACAGGGGGGACCTATGGCTACACCTTC. Its translation is CASSLGTGGTYGYTF.

This clone was recorded once. The rearrangement joins TRBV7-2 to TRBJ2-2, with TRBD2 identical over 9 bases. The junction had 16 bases not matched to a gene; V was cut back by 5 bases and J by 3 bases. CDR3 length equals 19 residues. CDR1 and CDR2 from the germline V gene are SGHTA and FQGNSA. The CDR3 loop is CASSLHPPVLAGYTGELFF. CDR3 in DNA: TGTGCCAGCAGCCTACATCCACCCGTCCTAGCGGGGTACACCGGGGAGCTGTTTTTT.